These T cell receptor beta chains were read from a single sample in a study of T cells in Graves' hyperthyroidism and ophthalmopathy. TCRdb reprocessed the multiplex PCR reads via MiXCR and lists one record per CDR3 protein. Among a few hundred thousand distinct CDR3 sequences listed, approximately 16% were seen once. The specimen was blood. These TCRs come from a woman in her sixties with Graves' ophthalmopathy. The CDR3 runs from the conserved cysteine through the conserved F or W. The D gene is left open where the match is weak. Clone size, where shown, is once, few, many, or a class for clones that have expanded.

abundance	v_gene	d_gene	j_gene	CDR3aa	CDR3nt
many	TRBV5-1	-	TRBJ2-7	CASSSETSSARTYEQYF	TGCGCCAGCAGCTCCGAAACGTCCTCGGCCCGGACCTACGAGCAGTACTTC
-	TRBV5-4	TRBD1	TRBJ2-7	CASSWGGTGLRGEQYF	TGTGCCAGCAGCTGGGGAGGGACAGGGTTGAGAGGCGAGCAGTACTTC
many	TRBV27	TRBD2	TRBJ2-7	CASRSREGGYEQYF	TGTGCCAGCAGATCGCGGGAGGGCGGGTACGAGCAGTACTTC
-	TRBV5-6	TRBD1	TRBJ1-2	CASSLPGQGHYGYTF	TGTGCCAGCAGCTTGCCGGGACAGGGCCACTATGGCTACACCTTC
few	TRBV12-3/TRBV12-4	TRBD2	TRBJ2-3	CVSTGGVTSTDTQYF	TGTGTCAGCACTGGGGGGGTGACGAGCACAGATACGCAGTATTTT
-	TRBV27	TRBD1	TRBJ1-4	CASSRTGDGEKLFF	TGTGCCAGCAGTCGGACAGGGGATGGTGAAAAACTGTTTTTT
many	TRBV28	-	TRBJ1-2	CASSSSRYGYTF	TGTGCCAGCAGTTCCTCGCGGTATGGCTACACCTTC
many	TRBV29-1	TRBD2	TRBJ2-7	CSVVEGLAGHEQYF	TGCAGCGTTGTCGAGGGACTAGCGGGACACGAGCAGTACTTC
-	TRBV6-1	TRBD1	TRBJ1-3	CASFTRGQSSGNTIYF	TGTGCCAGCTTCACACGGGGACAGAGCTCTGGAAACACCATATATTTT
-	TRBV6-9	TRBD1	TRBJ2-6	CASSWGQPSGANVLTF	TGTGCCAGCAGTTGGGGACAGCCATCTGGGGCCAACGTCCTGACTTTC
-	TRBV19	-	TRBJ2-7	CASRGGAIYEQYF	TGTGCCAGTAGGGGGGGGGCCATCTACGAGCAGTACTTC
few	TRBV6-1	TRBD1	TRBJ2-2	CASIGTGGPRTGELFF	TGTGCCAGCATAGGGACAGGGGGCCCGCGCACCGGGGAGCTGTTTTTT
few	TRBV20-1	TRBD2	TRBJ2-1	CSAWGLAGLLSEQFF	TGCAGTGCTTGGGGACTAGCGGGATTATTGAGTGAGCAGTTCTTC
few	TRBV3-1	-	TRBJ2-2	CASSQDVGVYTGELFF	TGTGCCAGCAGCCAAGATGTGGGGGTCTACACCGGGGAGCTGTTTTTT
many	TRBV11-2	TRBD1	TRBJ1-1	CASSLAQGGEAFF	TGTGCCAGCAGCTTAGCACAGGGGGGGGAAGCTTTCTTT
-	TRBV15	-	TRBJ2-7	CATSRDPSSGGSYEQYF	TGTGCCACCAGCAGGGACCCCTCGTCCGGGGGCTCCTACGAGCAGTACTTC
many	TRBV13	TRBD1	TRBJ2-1	CASSPLGQGGYNEQFF	TGTGCCAGCAGCCCCCTGGGACAGGGAGGGTACAATGAGCAGTTCTTC
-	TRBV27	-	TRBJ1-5	CASSLFWEVNQPQHF	TGTGCCAGCAGTTTATTTTGGGAGGTCAATCAGCCCCAGCATTTT
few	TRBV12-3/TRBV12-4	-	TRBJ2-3	CASTKGPTIPEGTQYF	TGTGCCAGCACAAAGGGACCAACGATACCAGAAGGAACGCAGTATTTT
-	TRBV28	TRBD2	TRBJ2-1	CASSEAGGPDEQFF	TGTGCCAGCAGCGAAGCGGGAGGGCCAGATGAGCAGTTCTTC
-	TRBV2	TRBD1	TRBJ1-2	CASRRDRGLGGYTF	TGTGCCAGCAGGCGGGACAGGGGTTTAGGGGGCTACACCTTC
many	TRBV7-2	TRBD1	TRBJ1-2	CASSSQGVGYTF	TGTGCCAGCAGCTCACAGGGGGTTGGCTACACCTTC
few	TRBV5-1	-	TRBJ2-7	CASSLESGTLYEQYF	TGCGCCAGCAGCTTGGAGTCAGGGACTCTCTACGAGCAGTACTTC
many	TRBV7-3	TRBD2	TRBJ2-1	CASSFPGTSGDNEQFF	TGTGCCAGCAGCTTCCCCGGGACTAGCGGGGACAATGAGCAGTTCTTC
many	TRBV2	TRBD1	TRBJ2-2	CASRPGQGRSSGGTGELFF	TGTGCCAGCAGACCGGGACAGGGTCGGTCTAGCGGTGGAACCGGGGAGCTGTTTTTT
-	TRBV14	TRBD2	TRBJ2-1	CASSQGRGLAWEQFF	TGTGCCAGCAGCCAAGGTCGGGGACTAGCCTGGGAGCAGTTCTTC
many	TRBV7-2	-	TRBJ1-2	CASSLLAGDGYTF	TGTGCCAGCAGCTTACTCGCCGGCGATGGCTACACCTTC
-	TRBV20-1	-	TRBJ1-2	CSASPGTGYGYTF	TGCAGTGCCAGCCCGGGAACGGGCTATGGCTACACCTTC
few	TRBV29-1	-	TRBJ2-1	CSVVVWDEQFF	TGCAGCGTTGTTGTTTGGGATGAGCAGTTCTTC
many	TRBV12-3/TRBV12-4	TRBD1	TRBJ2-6	CASSSRQGATGANVLTF	TGTGCCAGCAGTTCCCGACAGGGGGCGACTGGGGCCAACGTCCTGACTTTC
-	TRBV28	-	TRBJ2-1	CASNVGSSYNEQFF	TGTGCCAGCAATGTCGGGAGCTCCTACAATGAGCAGTTCTTC
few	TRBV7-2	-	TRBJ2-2	CASSLVLGGTGELFF	TGTGCCAGCAGCTTAGTCCTGGGGGGCACCGGGGAGCTGTTTTTT
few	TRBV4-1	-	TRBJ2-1	CASSQADSNEQFF	TGCGCCAGCAGCCAAGCGGACAGCAATGAGCAGTTCTTC
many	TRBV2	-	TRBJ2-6	CASSDNAAGANVLTF	TGTGCCAGCAGTGATAACGCTGCTGGGGCCAACGTCCTGACTTTC
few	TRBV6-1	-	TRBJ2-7	CASSEDLTAPYEQYF	TGTGCCAGCAGTGAAGATCTGACAGCCCCCTACGAGCAGTACTTC
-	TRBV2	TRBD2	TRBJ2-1	CASSYSAGRGEQFF	TGTGCCAGCAGTTACTCGGCGGGGAGGGGTGAGCAGTTCTTC
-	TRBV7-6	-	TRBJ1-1	CASSLRLGVEAFF	TGTGCCAGCAGCTTAAGGTTGGGGGTTGAAGCTTTCTTT
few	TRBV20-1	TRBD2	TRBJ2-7	CSALRLAGNDEQYF	TGCAGTGCCCTTCGACTAGCGGGAAATGACGAGCAGTACTTC
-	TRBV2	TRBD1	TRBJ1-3	CASSAPDRVRLGNTIYF	TGTGCCAGCAGTGCCCCCGACAGGGTCCGCTTAGGAAACACCATATATTTT
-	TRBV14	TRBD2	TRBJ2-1	CASSQSRGGEQFF	TGTGCCAGCAGCCAATCGCGGGGGGGTGAGCAGTTCTTC
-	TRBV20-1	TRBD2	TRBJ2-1	CSAERGAGGPYNEQFF	TGCAGTGCCGAGCGAGGTGCGGGAGGACCCTACAATGAGCAGTTCTTC
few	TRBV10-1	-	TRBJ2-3	CASSSGGPTDTQYF	TGCGCCAGCAGTAGTGGAGGGCCTACAGATACGCAGTATTTT
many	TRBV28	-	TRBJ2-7	CASSLSGSGSYEQYF	TGTGCCAGCAGTTTGTCCGGGAGCGGGTCCTACGAGCAGTACTTC